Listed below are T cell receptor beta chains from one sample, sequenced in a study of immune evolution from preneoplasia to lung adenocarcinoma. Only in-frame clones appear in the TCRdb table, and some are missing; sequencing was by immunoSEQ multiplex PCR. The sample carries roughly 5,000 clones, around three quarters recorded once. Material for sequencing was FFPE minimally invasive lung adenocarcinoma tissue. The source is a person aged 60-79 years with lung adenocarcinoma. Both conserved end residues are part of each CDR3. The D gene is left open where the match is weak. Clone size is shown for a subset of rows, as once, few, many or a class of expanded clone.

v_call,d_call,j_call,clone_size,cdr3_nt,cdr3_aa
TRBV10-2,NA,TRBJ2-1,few,TGCGCCAGCTCAGACATTTCCTCCTACAATGAGCAGTTCTTC,CASSDISSYNEQFF
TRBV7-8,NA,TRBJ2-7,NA,TGTGCCAGCAGCTTAGGAGGGCCGAGCTCCTACGAGCAGTACTTC,CASSLGGPSSYEQYF
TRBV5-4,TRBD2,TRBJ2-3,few,TGTGCCAGCAGTATAGCGGGAGAAGATACGCAGTATTTT,CASSIAGEDTQYF
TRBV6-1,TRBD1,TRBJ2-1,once,TGTGCCAGCAGTGAATACCTTTCAGACAGGGCTAGTGAGCAGTTCTTC,CASSEYLSDRASEQFF
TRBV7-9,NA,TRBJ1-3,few,TGTGCCAGCAGCGTGGCGGGGTCGACCTCTGGAAACACCATATATTTT,CASSVAGSTSGNTIYF
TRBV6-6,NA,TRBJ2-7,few,TGTGCCAGCAAAGAGGCAGCACTCTCCTACGAGCAGTACTTC,CASKEAALSYEQYF
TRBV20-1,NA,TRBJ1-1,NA,TGCAGTGCCCCGAGTGGGACCGAAGCTTTCTTT,CSAPSGTEAFF
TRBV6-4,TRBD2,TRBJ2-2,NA,TGTGCCAGCACCTCACTAGCGGGAGCCGGGGAGCTGTTTTTT,CASTSLAGAGELFF
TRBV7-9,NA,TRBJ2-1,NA,TGTGCCAGCAGCTTAACATTTGATGAGCAGTTCTTC,CASSLTFDEQFF
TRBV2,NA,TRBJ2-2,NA,TGTGCCGGGAGAGGACTTAACACCGGGGAGCTGTTTTTT,CAGRGLNTGELFF
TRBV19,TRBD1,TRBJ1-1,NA,TGTGCCAGTAGCCAGGGACAGGGGAGGGGAAACACTGAAGCTTTCTTT,CASSQGQGRGNTEAFF
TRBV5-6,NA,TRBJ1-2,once,TGTGCCAGCAGCTTGGATCAGGGGACGAGGTATGGCTACACCTTC,CASSLDQGTRYGYTF
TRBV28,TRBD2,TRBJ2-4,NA,TGTGCCAGCAGTTTACTAGCGGGAGCCAAAAACATTCAGTACTTC,CASSLLAGAKNIQYF
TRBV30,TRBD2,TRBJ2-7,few,TGTGCCGGAAGGACTAGCGGGAGCTACGAGCAGTACTTC,CAGRTSGSYEQYF
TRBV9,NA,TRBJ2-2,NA,TGTGCCAGCAGCCCATCGAACACCGGGGAGCTGTTTTTT,CASSPSNTGELFF
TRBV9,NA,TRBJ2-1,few,TGTGCCAGCAGCGACCCCACCAGCGGGTTTTACAATGAGCAGTTCTTC,CASSDPTSGFYNEQFF
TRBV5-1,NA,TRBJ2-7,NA,TGCGCCAGCAGCTTGGGTGAGGGCTCCTACGAGCAGTACTTC,CASSLGEGSYEQYF
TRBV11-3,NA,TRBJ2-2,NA,TGTGCCAGCAGCTTAGGTCCCGGGGAGCTGTTTTTT,CASSLGPGELFF
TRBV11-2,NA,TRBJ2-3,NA,TGTGCCAGCAGCCTCCGGGACCGTAGCACAGATACGCAGTATTTT,CASSLRDRSTDTQYF
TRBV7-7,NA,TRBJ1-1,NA,TGTGCTAGCAGCTTAGGTCCCCGCACTGAAGCTTTCTTT,CASSLGPRTEAFF
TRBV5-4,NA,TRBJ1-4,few,TGTGCCAGCAGCTTGGAGCCCCGACAGGCGCAAAATGAAAAACTGTTTTTT,CASSLEPRQAQNEKLFF
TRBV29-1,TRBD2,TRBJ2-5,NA,TGCAGCGTAGGGCTAGCGGGAATAGAGACCCAGTACTTC,CSVGLAGIETQYF
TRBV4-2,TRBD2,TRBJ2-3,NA,TGTGCCAGCAGCCAGCCCAGCGGGAGGGTTACAGATACGCAGTATTTT,CASSQPSGRVTDTQYF
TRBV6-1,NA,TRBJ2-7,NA,TGTGCCAGCACCACGGGCCCTGGGATCTACGAGCAGTACTTC,CASTTGPGIYEQYF
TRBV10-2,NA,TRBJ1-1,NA,TGCGCCAGCAGGCTCCAGAGTAACACTGAAGCTTTCTTT,CASRLQSNTEAFF
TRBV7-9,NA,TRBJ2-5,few,TGTGCCAGCAGCCTCCTTACAGGCCCCGACCAAGAGACCCAGTACTTC,CASSLLTGPDQETQYF
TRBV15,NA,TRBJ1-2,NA,TGTGCCACCAGCCCGGGAAACTATGGCTACACCTTC,CATSPGNYGYTF
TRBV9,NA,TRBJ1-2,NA,TGTGCCAGCAGCGTATCGGCACTTAACTATGGCTACACCTTC,CASSVSALNYGYTF
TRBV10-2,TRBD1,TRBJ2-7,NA,TGCGCCAGCACTTCCGGGACAGGGGGCGCAGGGGAGCAGTACTTC,CASTSGTGGAGEQYF
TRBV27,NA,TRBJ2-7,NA,TGTGCCAGCGCCTCCTCGAGGGGACCCTACGAGCAGTACTTC,CASASSRGPYEQYF
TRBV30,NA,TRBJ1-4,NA,TGTGCCTGGAGTTCAAGGACTCCCAAACTGTTTTTT,CAWSSRTPKLFF
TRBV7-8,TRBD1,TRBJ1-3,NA,TGTGCCAGCAGTTCCTCCGGGACAGGGATCGTCTCTGGAAACACCATATATTTT,CASSSSGTGIVSGNTIYF
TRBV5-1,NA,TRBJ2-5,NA,TGCGCCAGCAGCTTGGATCATGACTTAATCCAGCGGACCCAGTACTTC,CASSLDHDLIQRTQYF
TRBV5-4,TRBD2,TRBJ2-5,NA,TGTGCCAGCAGCTCGCCAGTGGGGGGGGGAAAGACCCAGTACTTC,CASSSPVGGGKTQYF
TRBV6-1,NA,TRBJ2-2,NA,TGTGCCAGCAGCCCACATAACACCGGGGAGCTGTTTTTT,CASSPHNTGELFF
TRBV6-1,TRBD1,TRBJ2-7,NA,TGTGCCAGCAGTGCCCACAGGGGGTCTTACGAGCAGTACTTC,CASSAHRGSYEQYF
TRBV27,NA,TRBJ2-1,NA,TGTGCCAGCAGTTTAGAGTGGAGCTCCTACAATGAGCAGTTCTTC,CASSLEWSSYNEQFF
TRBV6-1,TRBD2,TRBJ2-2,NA,TGTGCCAGCAGTGAAGGTCCAGCGGGAGGTACCGGGGAGCTGTTTTTT,CASSEGPAGGTGELFF
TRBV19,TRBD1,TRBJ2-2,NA,TGTGCCAGTAGTAGGGACAGGGTTACCGGGGAGCTGTTTTTT,CASSRDRVTGELFF
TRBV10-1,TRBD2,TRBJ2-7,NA,TGCGCCAGCAGAAGTTCGGGAGGGGACGAGCAGTACTTC,CASRSSGGDEQYF
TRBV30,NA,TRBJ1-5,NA,TGTGCCTGGAGTGTAAGGGGAATCCATCAGCCCCAGCATTTT,CAWSVRGIHQPQHF
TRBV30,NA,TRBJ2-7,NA,TGTGCCTGGAGTATGAAAGGAGGGAAATACGAGCAGTACTTC,CAWSMKGGKYEQYF
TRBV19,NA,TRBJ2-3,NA,TGTGCCAGTAGTGCAGGGTACGCAGATACGCAGTATTTT,CASSAGYADTQYF
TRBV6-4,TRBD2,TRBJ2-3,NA,TGTGCCAGCAGCAGCTCGGGACTAGCGGGAGGGCCGACAGATACGCAGTATTTT,CASSSSGLAGGPTDTQYF
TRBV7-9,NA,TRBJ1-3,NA,TGTGCCAGCAGCTTAGGCGTCCTATCTGGAAACACCATATATTTT,CASSLGVLSGNTIYF
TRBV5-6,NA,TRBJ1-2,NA,TGTGCCAGCAGCTTTAACCCCGCGAGCGGCTACACCTTC,CASSFNPASGYTF
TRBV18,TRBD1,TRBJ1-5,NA,TGTGCCAGCTCACCAACCGGGACAGCAAATCAGCCCCAGCATTTT,CASSPTGTANQPQHF
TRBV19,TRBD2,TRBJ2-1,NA,TGTGCCAGTAGTATAGGGACTAGCGGCCCGCGTGAGCAGTTCTTC,CASSIGTSGPREQFF
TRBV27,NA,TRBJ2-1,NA,TGTGCCAGCAGTTTAGGCCCGTGGGATGAGCAGTTCTTC,CASSLGPWDEQFF
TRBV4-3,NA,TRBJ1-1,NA,TGCGCCAGCAGCCAAGAAGGGGAGGGTGGGACTGAAGCTTTCTTT,CASSQEGEGGTEAFF
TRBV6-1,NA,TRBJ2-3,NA,TGTGCCACCAGGGGGGACACAGATACGCAGTATTTT,CATRGDTDTQYF
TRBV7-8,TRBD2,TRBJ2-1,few,TGTGCCAGCAGCCCAGGACTAGCGGGAGAGGGTTACAATGAGCAGTTCTTC,CASSPGLAGEGYNEQFF
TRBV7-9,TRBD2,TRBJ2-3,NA,TGTGCCAGCAGCTCTACTAGCGGGGCGACGCAGTATTTT,CASSSTSGATQYF
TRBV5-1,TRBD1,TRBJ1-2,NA,TGCGCCAGCAGCCCGAATGGACAGGGTATCTATGGCTACACCTTC,CASSPNGQGIYGYTF
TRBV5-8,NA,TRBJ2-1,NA,TGTGCCAGCAGCTTGGATTATGGGTCGTGCAATGAGCAGTTCTTC,CASSLDYGSCNEQFF